This T cell receptor beta chain was documented in a study of blood T cells in healthy people across ages. General study results and limits: The study found more naive CD4+ cells and higher diversity in long-lived than aged donors.

The CDR3 runs 15 residues. Germline trimming cut 0 bases from V and 4 bases from J; bases unmatched to any gene: 4. Germline V gives CDR1 SGHRS, CDR2 YFSETQ. The use of a sample-barcoded 5' primer and a J-beta primer mix characterized a second PCR of about 7 to 12 cycles. Carrying 12 random nucleotides, a template-switch adaptor labeled each individual cDNA molecule. Each CDR3 protein is one row after TCRdb ran MiXCR on the 5' RACE reads. This sample has 1.8 million or so distinct CDR3 sequences, with more than 35% found just once. This clonotype has just one count. Its antigen is as yet unknown. The clonotype was recovered from a human donor in good health. V usage is TRBV5-1 and J usage is TRBJ1-3; TRBD1 agrees at 7 bases. Material: blood. The CDR3 nucleotides are TGCGCCAGCAGCTTGGTACAGGGGCCAGGAAACACCATATATTTT. It yields the protein CASSLVQGPGNTIYF.